What follows describes a single T cell receptor beta chain. The data originate from a study of blood T cell repertoires in COVID-19. Study details: Sources were T cells, B-cell-depleted T cells, or PBMCs; the material itself was cDNA or gDNA.

Authors' analysis steps: Reference gene primer amplification yielded estimated nucleated cell counts. The assay was immunoSEQ multiplex PCR, and TCRdb's table has in-frame clones only and misses some. Clonal size and the V and J genes are those of that table, whereas D and trimming came from the DNA. The top ten hold 10% to 15% of the sample, which has 140,000 to 150,000 clones, more than 70% seen once. The specimen sequenced was peripheral blood. The TCR comes from a man aged 60 to 69 with active or convalescent COVID-19.

The CDR3 region is CASSPGLAGATKTQYF. The CDR3, as DNA: TGTGCCAGCAGTCCGGGACTAGCGGGAGCGACGAAGACCCAGTACTTC. This chain uses TRBV28 with TRBJ2-5, with 14 bases lining up with TRBD2. Germline V gene sequence: CDR1 MDHEN, CDR2 SYDVKM. This CDR3 has 16 amino acids. Trimming at V came to 5 bases and at J to 6 bases, leaving 8 bases not matched to a gene.